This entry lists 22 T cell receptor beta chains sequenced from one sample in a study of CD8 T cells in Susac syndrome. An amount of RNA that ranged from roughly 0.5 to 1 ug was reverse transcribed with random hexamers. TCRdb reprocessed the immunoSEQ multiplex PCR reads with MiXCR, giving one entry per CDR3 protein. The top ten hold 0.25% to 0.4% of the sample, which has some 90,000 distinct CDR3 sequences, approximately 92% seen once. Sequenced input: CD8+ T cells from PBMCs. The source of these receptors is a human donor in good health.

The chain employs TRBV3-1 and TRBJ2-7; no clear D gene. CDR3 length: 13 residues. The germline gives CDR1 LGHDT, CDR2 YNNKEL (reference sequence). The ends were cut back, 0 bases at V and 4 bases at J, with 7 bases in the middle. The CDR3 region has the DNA TGTGCCAGCAGCCAAGACGGCCAATACGAGCAGTACTTC. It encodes CASSQDGQYEQYF.

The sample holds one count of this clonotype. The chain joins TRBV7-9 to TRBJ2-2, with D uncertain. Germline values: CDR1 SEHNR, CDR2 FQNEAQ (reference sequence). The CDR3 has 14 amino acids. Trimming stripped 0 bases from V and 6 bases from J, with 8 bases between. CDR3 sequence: CASSLARGAGELFF. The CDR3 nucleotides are TGTGCCAGCAGCTTAGCGCGCGGTGCCGGGGAGCTGTTTTTT.

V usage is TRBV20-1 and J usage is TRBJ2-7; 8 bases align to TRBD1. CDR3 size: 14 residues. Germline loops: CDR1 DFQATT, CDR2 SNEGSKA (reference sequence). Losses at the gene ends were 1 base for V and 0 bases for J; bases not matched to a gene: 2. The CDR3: CSARADRASYEQYF. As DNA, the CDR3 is TGCAGTGCTAGAGCGGACAGGGCCTCCTACGAGCAGTACTTC.

CDR3 nucleotide sequence: TGTGCCAGCAGTGAAAGTTTGTATGGCTACACCTTC. This codes for CASSESLYGYTF. This chain uses TRBV25-1 with TRBJ1-2, with D hard to call. V was cut by 2 bases and J by 5 bases, with 6 bases left in between. CDR3 size: 12 residues. From germline, CDR1 is MGHDK and CDR2 SYGVNS.

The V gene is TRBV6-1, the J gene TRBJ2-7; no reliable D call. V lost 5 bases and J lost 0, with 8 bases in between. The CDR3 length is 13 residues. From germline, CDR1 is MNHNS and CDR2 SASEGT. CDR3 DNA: TGTGCCAGCAGTCCGGGCCTCTCCTACGAGCAGTACTTC. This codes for CASSPGLSYEQYF.

The CDR3 nucleotides read TGTGCCAGCAGCTTAGCGGAGACGCTCGACCAGCATTTT. Translating it yields CASSLAETLDQHF. The V gene is TRBV7-9, the J gene TRBJ1-5; D remains unclear. The V and J ends lost 0 bases and 12 bases respectively, with 12 bases between them. Per the germline V gene, CDR1 is SEHNR and CDR2 is FQNEAQ (reference sequence). This CDR3 has 13 residues. Together with reference TRBV7-9 and TRBJ1-5, the CDR3 gives the full variable domain: DTGVSQNPRHKITKRGQNVTFRCDPISEHNRLYWYRQTLGQGPEFLTYFQNEAQLEKSRLLSDRFSAERPKGSFSTLEIQRTEQGDSAMYLCASSLAETLDQHFGDGTRLSIL.

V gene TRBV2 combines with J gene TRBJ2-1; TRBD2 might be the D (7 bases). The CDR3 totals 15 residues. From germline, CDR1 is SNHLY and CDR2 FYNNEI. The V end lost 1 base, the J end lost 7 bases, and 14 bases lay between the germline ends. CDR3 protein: CASSEEGGRGNEQFF. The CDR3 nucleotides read TGTGCCAGCAGTGAAGAGGGGGGGCGCGGTAATGAGCAGTTCTTC.

CDR3 in amino acids: CASSYFLKGPSLFF. The CDR3 DNA sequence: TGTGCCAGCAGTTATTTCCTAAAGGGGCCCTCCCTGTTTTTT. The V call is TRBV6-5, the J call TRBJ2-2, with a possible D match to TRBD1 (5 bases). The V and J ends lost 3 bases and 14 bases respectively, with 19 bases between them. The CDR3 has 14 amino acids. CDR1 and CDR2 (germline): MNHEY, SVGAGI.

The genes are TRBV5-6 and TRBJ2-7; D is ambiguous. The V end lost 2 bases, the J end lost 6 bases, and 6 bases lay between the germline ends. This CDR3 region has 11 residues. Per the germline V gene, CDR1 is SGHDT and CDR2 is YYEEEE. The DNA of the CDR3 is TGTGCCAGCAGCTTTCTTCGCGAGCAGTACTTC. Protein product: CASSFLREQYF.

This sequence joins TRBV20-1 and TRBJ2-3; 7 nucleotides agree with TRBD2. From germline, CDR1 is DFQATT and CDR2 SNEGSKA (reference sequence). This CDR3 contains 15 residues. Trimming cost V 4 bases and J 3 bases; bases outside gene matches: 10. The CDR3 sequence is CSATPREGRTDTQYF. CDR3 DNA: TGCAGTGCTACCCCGAGGGAGGGCCGGACAGATACGCAGTATTTT.

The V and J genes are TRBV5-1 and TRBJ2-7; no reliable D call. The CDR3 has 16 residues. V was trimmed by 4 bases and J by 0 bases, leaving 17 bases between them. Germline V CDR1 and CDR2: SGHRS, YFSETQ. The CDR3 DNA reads TGCGCCAGCAGCATGGACCATACGTGGAGCTCCTACGAGCAGTACTTC. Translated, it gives CASSMDHTWSSYEQYF.

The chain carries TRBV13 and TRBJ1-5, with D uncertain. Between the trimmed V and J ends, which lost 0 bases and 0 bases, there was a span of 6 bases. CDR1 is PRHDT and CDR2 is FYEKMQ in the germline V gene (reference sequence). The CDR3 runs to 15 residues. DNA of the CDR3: TGTGCCAGCAGCTTAGGCAGGCATAGCAATCAGCCCCAGCATTTT. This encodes CASSLGRHSNQPQHF.

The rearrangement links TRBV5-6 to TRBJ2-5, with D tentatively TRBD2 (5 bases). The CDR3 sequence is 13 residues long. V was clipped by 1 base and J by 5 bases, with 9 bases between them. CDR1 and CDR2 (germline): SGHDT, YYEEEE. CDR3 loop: CASSLYGEETQYF. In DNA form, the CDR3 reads TGTGCCAGCAGCTTGTACGGGGAGGAGACCCAGTACTTC.

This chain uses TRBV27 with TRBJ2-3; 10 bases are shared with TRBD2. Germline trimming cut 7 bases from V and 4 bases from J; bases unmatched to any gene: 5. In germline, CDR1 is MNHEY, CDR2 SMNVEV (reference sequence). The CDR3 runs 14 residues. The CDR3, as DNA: TGTGCCAGCAAGTTAGGGACTAGCGCAGATACGCAGTATTTT. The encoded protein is CASKLGTSADTQYF.

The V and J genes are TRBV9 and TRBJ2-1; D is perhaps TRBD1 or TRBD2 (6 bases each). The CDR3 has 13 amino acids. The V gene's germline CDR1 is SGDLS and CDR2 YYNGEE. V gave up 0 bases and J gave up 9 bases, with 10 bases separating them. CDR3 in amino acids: CASSVGGAGEQFF. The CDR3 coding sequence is TGTGCCAGCAGCGTAGGGGGGGCCGGTGAGCAGTTCTTC.

The CDR3 nucleotides are TGTGCCAGCAGCTCGCCCACCGCGGGACAGGGGCCCAACGAGCAGTACTTC. This gives the protein CASSSPTAGQGPNEQYF. The rearrangement joins TRBV7-9 to TRBJ2-7, with TRBD1 matching 10 bases. Germline CDR1 is SEHNR and CDR2 is FQNEAQ (reference sequence). The CDR3 is made up of 17 amino acids. The V gene end was trimmed by 4 bases and the J gene end by 5 bases; junction bases not matched to a gene: 14. Looking up the rest from reference TRBV7-9 and TRBJ2-7 gives the full variable domain: DTGVSQNPRHKITKRGQNVTFRCDPISEHNRLYWYRQTLGQGPEFLTYFQNEAQLEKSRLLSDRFSAERPKGSFSTLEIQRTEQGDSAMYLCASSSPTAGQGPNEQYFGPGTRLTVT.

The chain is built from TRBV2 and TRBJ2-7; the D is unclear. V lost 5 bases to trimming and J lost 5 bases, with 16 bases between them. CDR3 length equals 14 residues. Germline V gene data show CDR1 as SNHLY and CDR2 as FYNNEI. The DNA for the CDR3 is TGTGCCAGCAGTTTGTCGGCAGGCCTAAACGAGCAGTACTTC. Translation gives CASSLSAGLNEQYF.

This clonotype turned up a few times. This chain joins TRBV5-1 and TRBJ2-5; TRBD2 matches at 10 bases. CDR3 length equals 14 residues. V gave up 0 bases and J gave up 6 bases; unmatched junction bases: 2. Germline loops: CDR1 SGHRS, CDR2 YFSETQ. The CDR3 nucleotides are TGCGCCAGCAGCTTGGCTAGCGGGGGACAGACCCAGTACTTC. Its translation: CASSLASGGQTQYF.

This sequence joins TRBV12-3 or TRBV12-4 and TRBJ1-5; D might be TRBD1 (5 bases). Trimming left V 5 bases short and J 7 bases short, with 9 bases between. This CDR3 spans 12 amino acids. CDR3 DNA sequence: TGTGCCAGCAGTCCGGGGCAGCAGCCCCAGCATTTT. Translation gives CASSPGQQPQHF.

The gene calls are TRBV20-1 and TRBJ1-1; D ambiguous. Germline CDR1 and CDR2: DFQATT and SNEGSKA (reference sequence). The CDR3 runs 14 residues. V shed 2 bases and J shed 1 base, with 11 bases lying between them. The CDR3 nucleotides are TGCAGTGCTAGAAGGTCCCGAGGGAACACTGAAGCTTTCTTT. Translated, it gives CSARRSRGNTEAFF.

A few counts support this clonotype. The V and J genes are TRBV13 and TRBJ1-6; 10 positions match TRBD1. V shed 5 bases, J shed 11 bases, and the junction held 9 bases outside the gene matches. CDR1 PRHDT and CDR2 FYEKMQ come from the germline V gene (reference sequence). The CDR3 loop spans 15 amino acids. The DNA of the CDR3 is TGTGCCAGCAGCCAGGGACAGGGGATTGAGACACCCCTCCACTTT. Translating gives CASSQGQGIETPLHF.

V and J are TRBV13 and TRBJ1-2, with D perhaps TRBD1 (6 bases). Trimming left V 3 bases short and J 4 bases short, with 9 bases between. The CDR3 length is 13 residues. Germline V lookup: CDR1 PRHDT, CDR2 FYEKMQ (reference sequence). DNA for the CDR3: TGTGCCAGCAGCTTGGGCAGGGGCTATGGCTACACCTTC. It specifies CASSLGRGYGYTF.